This TCR beta chain was recorded in a study of blood T cell repertoires in COVID-19. Looking at the study overall: Samples came from the United States, Italy and Spain, spanning acute and convalescent COVID-19.

As handled by the study authors: Reference gene primer amplification gave nucleated cell count estimates. The assay was immunoSEQ multiplex PCR, and TCRdb's table has in-frame clones only and misses some. D and trimming were read from the DNA, whereas the V and J calls and clone size are those reported in that table. This repertoire shows 100,000 to 120,000 clones, about 85% found once; its top ten account for 10% to 15%. V gave up 4 bases and J gave up 11 bases, with 14 bases separating them. Germline V gene data show CDR1 as ENHRY and CDR2 as SYGVKD. This CDR3 spans 12 amino acids. The chain joins TRBV10-3 to TRBJ1-1, with D possibly matching TRBD1 (6 bases). The specimen was peripheral blood. The TCR comes from a human donor in a cohort sampled during active COVID-19. The CDR3 loop is CAISGNRELAFF. The CDR3, as DNA: TGTGCCATCAGTGGAAACAGGGAATTGGCTTTCTTT.